The next 2 T cell receptor beta chains were all read from a single sample in a study of cytomegalovirus exposure and HLA in healthy donors (dated by TCRdb to 2016 to 2017). The library was made by the immunoSEQ multiplex PCR assay. The multiplex PCR relied on a mix of 60 forward primers for TCR Vbeta segments and 13 reverse primers for TCR Jbeta segments. The immuneACCESS repertoire file appears here via TCRdb, limited to in-frame rearrangements. These files lack a portion of the clones; in checked studies, under half of the deficit traces to unresolved V genes, and the cause of the others is not known. This sample is represented by 130,000 to 150,000 clones; roughly 80% of them were singletons. The ten largest clones capture 6.5% to 8.5% of the sample. Sequencing was carried out using PBMCs. These receptors originate from a woman aged 40 to 55 in good health and CMV-seropositive.

The chain links TRBV5-5 to TRBJ1-3, with D unresolved. From germline, CDR1 is SGHKS and CDR2 YYEKEE (reference sequence). The CDR3 runs 15 residues. Trimming shortened V by 2 bases and J by 2 bases, and 11 bases separated the two germline ends. The CDR3 region has the DNA TGTGCCAGCAGCTTCGTTTCGGAGGCTGGAAACACCATATATTTT. This codes for CASSFVSEAGNTIYF. The full variable domain, rest sourced from reference TRBV5-5 and TRBJ1-3, is DAGVTQSPTHLIKTRGQQVTLRCSPISGHKSVSWYQQVLGQGPQFIFQYYEKEERGRGNFPDRFSARQFPNYSSELNVNALLLGDSALYLCASSFVSEAGNTIYFGEGSWLTVV.

V gene TRBV18 combines with J gene TRBJ1-2, with 8 bases identical to TRBD1. The CDR3 contains 15 residues. Germline V lookup: CDR1 KGHSH, CDR2 LQKENI. J lost 4 bases, V lost 1 base, and 5 bases had no gene match. In DNA form, the CDR3 reads TGTGCCAGCTCACCACGGGCAGGGGGCAGCTATGGCTACACCTTC. This translates into CASSPRAGGSYGYTF.